This T cell receptor beta chain was profiled in a study of Ad26.COV2.S vaccination and SARS-CoV-2 variants. As for the study in general: Trial arm assignment for the donor was COV1001 Ad26.COV2.S.

The trim removed 5 bases at V and 4 bases at J, leaving 3 bases unmatched. This CDR3 is built from 15 residues. Looked up from germline, CDR1 is SGHAT and CDR2 is FQDESV (reference sequence). The repertoire was sequenced with immunoSEQ multiplex PCR; TCRdb's copy has only in-frame clones and lacks some. The data contain fewer than 500,000 clones, about 90% of them singletons. This sample's treatment: about 20 received Ad26.COV2.S at low or high dose, single or two shots; about 5 received placebo; per-sample allocation not given. The study sampled participants on day 63 after the first vaccine or placebo injection.

This chain connects TRBV11-1 to TRBJ2-5; 14 positions agree with TRBD2. The receptor comes from a person aged 18-60 years who received the Ad26.COV2.S COVID-19 vaccine or a placebo. The specimen comprised peripheral blood, sampled in a trial of Ad26.COV2.S vaccine versus placebo. The DNA for the CDR3 is TGTGCCAGCAGCCCAGGGACTAGCGGGAGAGAGACCCAGTACTTC. This encodes CASSPGTSGRETQYF.